The clone carrying this T cell receptor beta chain was observed a single time. As handled by the study authors: Reference gene primer amplification yielded estimated nucleated cell counts. Method: immunoSEQ multiplex PCR; TCRdb's copy keeps in-frame clones and lacks some. V and J calls and clone size are given by that table; D and trimming were obtained from the DNA. Here the sample spans under 200,000 clones, under 80% being singletons. This specimen comes from a study of blood T cell repertoires in COVID-19. Study-wide context: Samples came from the United States, Italy and Spain, spanning acute and convalescent COVID-19.

The receptor was derived from a man in his 70s with acute or convalescent COVID-19. Sequencing input: peripheral blood.

The DNA of the CDR3 is TGTGCCATCAGTGAGGGTCAGGGCGACACTGAAGCTTTCTTT. It codes for CAISEGQGDTEAFF. The rearrangement joins TRBV10-3 to TRBJ1-1, with a possible D match to TRBD1 (5 bases). Per germline, CDR1 ENHRY and CDR2 SYGVKD. V was pared by 2 bases and J by 3 bases, with 10 bases between. The CDR3 runs to 14 residues.